Shown below are 4 T cell receptor beta chains from a single sample sequenced in a study of CD8+ T cells in alopecia areata. In each case, RNA was isolated and then reverse transcribed into cDNA as the sequencing template. Sequencing was performed with immunoSEQ multiplex PCR; in TCRdb, only in-frame clones are kept and a portion is missing. The sample has around 150,000 clones, less than 80% seen once; the top ten hold 13% to 15%. The treatment is: oral pan-JAK inhibitor, 5-10 mg twice daily. Sequenced here: CD4+ T cells sorted from blood, sampled at week 24, from a patient treated with tofacitinib. The receptors shown here come from a human donor with alopecia areata.

This chain links TRBV5-1 with TRBJ2-3; D is unclear. V was clipped by 6 bases and J by 4 bases, with 15 bases between them. CDR1 is SGHRS, CDR2 YFSETQ, per germline. The CDR3 contains 14 residues. The CDR3 region has the DNA TGCGCCAGCACCCCCGGGTTAGGCGCAGATACGCAGTATTTT. This encodes CASTPGLGADTQYF.

This clone was seen more than once but under ten times. This rearrangement joins TRBV7-9 to TRBJ1-1; D might be TRBD1 (5 bases). Germline loops: CDR1 SEHNR, CDR2 FQNEAQ (reference sequence). V gave up 2 bases and J gave up 1 base, with 14 bases separating them. CDR3 size: 16 residues. The CDR3 region is CASSLPPGTPNTEAFF. Here the CDR3 DNA reads TGTGCCAGCAGCTTACCTCCCGGGACGCCGAACACTGAAGCTTTCTTT.

The gene calls are TRBV30 and TRBJ2-7; D ambiguous. The germline V gene encodes CDR1 GTSNPN and CDR2 SVGIG (reference sequence). The germline V and J ends were trimmed by 0 bases and 0 bases, with 9 bases remaining between them. The CDR3 is made up of 14 amino acids. In DNA form, the CDR3 reads TGTGCCTGGAGTGTCCTCCCAACCTCCTACGAGCAGTACTTC. As protein: CAWSVLPTSYEQYF.

The rearrangement uses TRBV2 and TRBJ2-1; tentatively, D is TRBD1 or TRBD2 (6 bases each). CDR1 is SNHLY and CDR2 is FYNNEI in the germline V gene. V was cut by 3 bases and J by 1 base, with 13 bases left in between. This CDR3 contains 16 residues. CDR3 bases: TGTGCCAGCAGTGAGATGGGGGGCCTGTCCTACAATGAGCAGTTCTTC. Translation gives CASSEMGGLSYNEQFF. Full variable domain (missing parts from reference TRBV2 and TRBJ2-1): EPEVTQTPSHQVTQMGQEVILRCVPISNHLYFYWYRQILGQKVEFLVSFYNNEISEKSEIFDDQFSVERPDGSNFTLKIRSTKLEDSAMYFCASSEMGGLSYNEQFFGPGTRLTVL.